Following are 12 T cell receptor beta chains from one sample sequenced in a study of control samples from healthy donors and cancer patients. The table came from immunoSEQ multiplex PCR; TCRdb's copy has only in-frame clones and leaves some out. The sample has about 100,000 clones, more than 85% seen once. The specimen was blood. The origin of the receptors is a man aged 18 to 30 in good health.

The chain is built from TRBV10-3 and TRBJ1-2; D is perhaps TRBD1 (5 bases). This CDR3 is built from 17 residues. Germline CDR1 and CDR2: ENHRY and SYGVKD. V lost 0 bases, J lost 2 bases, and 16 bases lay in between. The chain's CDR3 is CAISESGTPARNYGYTF. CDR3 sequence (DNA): TGTGCCATCAGTGAGTCGGGGACCCCCGCGAGAAACTATGGCTACACCTTC.

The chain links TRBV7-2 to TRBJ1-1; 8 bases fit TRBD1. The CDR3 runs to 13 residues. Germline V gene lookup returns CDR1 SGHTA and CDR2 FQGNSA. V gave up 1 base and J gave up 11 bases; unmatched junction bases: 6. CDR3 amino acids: CASSLVGQVEAFF. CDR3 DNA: TGTGCCAGCAGCTTAGTGGGACAGGTGGAGGCTTTCTTT.

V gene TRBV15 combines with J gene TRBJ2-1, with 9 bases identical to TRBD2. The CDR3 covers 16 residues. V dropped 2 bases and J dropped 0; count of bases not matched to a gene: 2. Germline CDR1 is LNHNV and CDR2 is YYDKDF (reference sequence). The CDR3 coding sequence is TGTGCCACCAGCAGAACTAGCGGGTACTCCTACAATGAGCAGTTCTTC. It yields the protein CATSRTSGYSYNEQFF.

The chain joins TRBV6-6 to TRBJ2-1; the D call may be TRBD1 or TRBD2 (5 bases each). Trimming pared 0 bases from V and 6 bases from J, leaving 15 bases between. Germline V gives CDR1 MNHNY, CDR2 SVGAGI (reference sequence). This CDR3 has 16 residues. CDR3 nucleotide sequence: TGTGCCAGCAGTTACTCGGTGGATCGGGGCCCCAATGAGCAGTTCTTC. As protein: CASSYSVDRGPNEQFF.

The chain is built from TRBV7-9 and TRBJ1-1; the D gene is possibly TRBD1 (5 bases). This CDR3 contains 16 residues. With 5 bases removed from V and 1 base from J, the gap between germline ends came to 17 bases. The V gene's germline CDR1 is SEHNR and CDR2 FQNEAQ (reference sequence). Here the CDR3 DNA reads TGTGCCAGCAGCCAAAGACCCCGAACAGGGAACACTGAAGCTTTCTTT. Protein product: CASSQRPRTGNTEAFF.

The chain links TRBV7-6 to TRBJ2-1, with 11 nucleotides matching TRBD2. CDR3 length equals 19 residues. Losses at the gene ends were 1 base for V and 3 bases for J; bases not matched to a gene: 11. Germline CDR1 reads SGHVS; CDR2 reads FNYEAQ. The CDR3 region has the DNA TGTGCCAGCAGCTTAGTTGTCCTAGCGGGAGGTGCGTACTACAATGAGCAGTTCTTC. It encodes CASSLVVLAGGAYYNEQFF.

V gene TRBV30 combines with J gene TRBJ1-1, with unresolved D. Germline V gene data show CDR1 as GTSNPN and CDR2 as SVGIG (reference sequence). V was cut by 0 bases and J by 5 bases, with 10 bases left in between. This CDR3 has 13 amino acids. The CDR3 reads CAWSVSAPTEAFF. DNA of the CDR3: TGTGCCTGGAGTGTATCAGCGCCTACTGAAGCTTTCTTT.

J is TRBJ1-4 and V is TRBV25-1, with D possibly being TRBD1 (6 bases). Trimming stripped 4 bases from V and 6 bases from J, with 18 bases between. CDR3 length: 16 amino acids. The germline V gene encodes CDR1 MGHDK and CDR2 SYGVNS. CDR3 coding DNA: TGTGCCAGCAGTGTTCTTGGGATTACAGGGCATGAAAAACTGTTTTTT. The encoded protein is CASSVLGITGHEKLFF.

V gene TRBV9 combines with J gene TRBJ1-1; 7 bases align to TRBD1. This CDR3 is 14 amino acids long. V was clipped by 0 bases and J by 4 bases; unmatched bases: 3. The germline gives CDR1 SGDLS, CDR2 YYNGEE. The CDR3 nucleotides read TGTGCCAGCAGCGTAGGACAGGGAGGCACTGAAGCTTTCTTT. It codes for CASSVGQGGTEAFF.

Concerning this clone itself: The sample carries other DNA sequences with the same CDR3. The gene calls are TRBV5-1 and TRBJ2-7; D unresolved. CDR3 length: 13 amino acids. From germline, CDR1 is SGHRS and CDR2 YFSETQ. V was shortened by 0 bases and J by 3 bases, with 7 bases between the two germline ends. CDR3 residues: CASSLASSYEQYF. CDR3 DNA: TGCGCCAGCAGCTTGGCTAGTAGCTACGAGCAGTACTTC.

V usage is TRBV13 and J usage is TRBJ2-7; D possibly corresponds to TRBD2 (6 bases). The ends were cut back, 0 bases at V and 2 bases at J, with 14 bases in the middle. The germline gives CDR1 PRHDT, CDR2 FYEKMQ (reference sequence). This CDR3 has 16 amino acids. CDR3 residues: CASSLGGGNTPYEQYF. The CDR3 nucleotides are TGTGCCAGCAGCTTAGGTGGCGGGAATACTCCCTACGAGCAGTACTTC.

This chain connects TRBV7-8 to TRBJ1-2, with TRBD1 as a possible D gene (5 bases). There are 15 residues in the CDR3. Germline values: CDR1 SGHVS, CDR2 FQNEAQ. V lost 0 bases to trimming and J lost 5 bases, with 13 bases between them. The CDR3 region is CASSLARSQDYGYTF. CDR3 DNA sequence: TGTGCCAGCAGCTTAGCGCGGTCACAGGATTATGGCTACACCTTC.